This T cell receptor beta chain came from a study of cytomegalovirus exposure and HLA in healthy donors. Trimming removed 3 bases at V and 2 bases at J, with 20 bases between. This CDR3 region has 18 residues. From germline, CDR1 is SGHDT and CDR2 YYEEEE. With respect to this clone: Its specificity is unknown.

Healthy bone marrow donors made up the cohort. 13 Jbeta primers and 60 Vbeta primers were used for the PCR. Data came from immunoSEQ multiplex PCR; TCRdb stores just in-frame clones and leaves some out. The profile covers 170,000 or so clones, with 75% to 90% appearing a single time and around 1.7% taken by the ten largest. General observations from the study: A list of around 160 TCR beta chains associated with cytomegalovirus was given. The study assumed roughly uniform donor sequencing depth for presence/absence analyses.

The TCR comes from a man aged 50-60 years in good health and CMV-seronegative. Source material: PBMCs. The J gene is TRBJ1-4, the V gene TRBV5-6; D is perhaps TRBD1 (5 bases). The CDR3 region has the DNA TGTGCCAGCAGCTCTCAGGGTATGCAAGCTGCGACTAATGAAAAACTGTTTTTT. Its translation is CASSSQGMQAATNEKLFF.